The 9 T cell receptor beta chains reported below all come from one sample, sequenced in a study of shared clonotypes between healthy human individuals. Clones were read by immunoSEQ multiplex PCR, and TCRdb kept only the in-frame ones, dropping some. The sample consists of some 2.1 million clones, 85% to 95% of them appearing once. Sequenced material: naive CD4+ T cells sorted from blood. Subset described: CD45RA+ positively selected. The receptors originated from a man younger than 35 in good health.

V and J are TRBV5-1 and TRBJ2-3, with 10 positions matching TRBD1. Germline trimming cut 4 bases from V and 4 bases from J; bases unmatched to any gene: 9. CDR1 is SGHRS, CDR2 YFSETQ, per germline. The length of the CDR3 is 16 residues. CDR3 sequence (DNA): TGCGCCAGCAGCCCCCCGGGACAGGGGCTAGCAGATACGCAGTATTTT. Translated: CASSPPGQGLADTQYF.

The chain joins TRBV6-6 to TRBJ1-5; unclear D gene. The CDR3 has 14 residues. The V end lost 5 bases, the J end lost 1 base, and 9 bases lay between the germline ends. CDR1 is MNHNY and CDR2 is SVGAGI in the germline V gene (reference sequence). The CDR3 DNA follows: TGTGCCAGCAGTAAGGACCAAAGCAATCAGCCCCAGCATTTT. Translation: CASSKDQSNQPQHF.

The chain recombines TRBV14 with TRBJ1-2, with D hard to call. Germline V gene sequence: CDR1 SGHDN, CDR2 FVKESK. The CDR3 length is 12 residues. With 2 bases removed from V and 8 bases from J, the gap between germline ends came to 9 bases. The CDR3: CASSQTAGGYTF. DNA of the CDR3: TGTGCCAGCAGCCAAACAGCGGGGGGCTACACCTTC.

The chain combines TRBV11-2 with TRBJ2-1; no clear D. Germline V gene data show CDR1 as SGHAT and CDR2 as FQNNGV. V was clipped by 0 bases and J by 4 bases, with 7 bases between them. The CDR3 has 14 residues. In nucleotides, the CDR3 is TGTGCCAGCAGCTTAGAACTGGAGTACAATGAGCAGTTCTTC. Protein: CASSLELEYNEQFF.

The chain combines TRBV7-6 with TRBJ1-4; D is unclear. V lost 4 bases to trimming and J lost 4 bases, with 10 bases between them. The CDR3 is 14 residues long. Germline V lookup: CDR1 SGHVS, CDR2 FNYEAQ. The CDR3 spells CASSSTRYNEKLFF. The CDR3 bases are TGTGCCAGCAGCTCTACACGATATAATGAAAAACTGTTTTTT.

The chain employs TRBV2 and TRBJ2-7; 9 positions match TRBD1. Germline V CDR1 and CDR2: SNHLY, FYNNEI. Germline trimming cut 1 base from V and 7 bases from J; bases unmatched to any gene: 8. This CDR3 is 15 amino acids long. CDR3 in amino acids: CASSEGGYRGPEQYF. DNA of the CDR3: TGTGCCAGCAGTGAAGGGGGGTACAGGGGGCCTGAGCAGTACTTC.

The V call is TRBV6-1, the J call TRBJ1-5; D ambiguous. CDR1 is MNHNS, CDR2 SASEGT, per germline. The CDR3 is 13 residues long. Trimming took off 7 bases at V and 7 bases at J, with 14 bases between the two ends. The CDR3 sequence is CASNMGLGQPQHF. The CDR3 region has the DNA TGTGCCAGCAATATGGGGTTAGGGCAGCCCCAGCATTTT.

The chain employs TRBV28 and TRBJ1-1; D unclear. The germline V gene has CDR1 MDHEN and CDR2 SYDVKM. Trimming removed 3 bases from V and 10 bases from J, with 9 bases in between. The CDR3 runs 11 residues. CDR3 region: CASSFGVGAFF. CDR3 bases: TGTGCCAGCAGTTTCGGGGTTGGAGCTTTCTTT.

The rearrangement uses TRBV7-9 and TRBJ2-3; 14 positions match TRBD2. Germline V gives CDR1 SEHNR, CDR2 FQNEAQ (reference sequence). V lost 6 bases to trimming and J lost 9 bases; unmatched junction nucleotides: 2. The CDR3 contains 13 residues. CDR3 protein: CASRGLAGETQYF. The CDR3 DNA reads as TGTGCCAGCAGGGGACTAGCGGGAGAAACGCAGTATTTT.